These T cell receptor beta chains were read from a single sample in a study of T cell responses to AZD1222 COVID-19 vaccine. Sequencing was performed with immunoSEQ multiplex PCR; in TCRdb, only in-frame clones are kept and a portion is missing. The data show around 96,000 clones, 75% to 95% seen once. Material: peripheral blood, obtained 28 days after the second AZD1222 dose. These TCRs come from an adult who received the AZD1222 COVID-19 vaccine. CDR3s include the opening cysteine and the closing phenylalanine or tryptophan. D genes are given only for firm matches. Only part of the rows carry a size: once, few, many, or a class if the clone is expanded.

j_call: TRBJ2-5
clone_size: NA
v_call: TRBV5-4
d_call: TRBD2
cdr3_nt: TGTGCCAGCAAAGTAGCGGGTATTGGGACCCAGTACTTC
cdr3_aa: CASKVAGIGTQYF

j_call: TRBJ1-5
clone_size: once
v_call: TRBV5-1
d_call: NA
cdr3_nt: TGCGCCAGCAGCTTGGCCGGCAGCAATCAGCCCCAGCATTTT
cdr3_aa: CASSLAGSNQPQHF

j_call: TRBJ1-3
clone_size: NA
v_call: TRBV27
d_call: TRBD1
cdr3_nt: TGTGCCAGCAGGACACAGGGGGCGAACACCATATATTTT
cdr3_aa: CASRTQGANTIYF

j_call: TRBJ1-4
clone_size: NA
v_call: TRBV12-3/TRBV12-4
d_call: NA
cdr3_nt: TGTGCCAGCACCCTGATAGGGGAAAAACTGTTTTTT
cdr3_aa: CASTLIGEKLFF

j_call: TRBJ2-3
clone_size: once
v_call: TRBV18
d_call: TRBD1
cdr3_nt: TGTGCCAGCTCACCGAGGTCCCGGACAGGGGGCCGTTCGGGCACAGATACGCAGTATTTT
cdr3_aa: CASSPRSRTGGRSGTDTQYF

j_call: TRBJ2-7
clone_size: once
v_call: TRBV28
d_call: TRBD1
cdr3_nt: TGTGCCAGCAGGCTCGACAGGGCCAGCGAGCAGTACTTC
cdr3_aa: CASRLDRASEQYF

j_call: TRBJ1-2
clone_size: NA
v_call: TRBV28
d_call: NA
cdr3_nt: TGTGCCAGCCGAACCGGGCCGATCCTCTCTAACTATGGCTACACCTTC
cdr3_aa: CASRTGPILSNYGYTF

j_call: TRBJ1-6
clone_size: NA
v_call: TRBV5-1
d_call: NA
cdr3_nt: TGCGCCAGCAGCTTGGATGGCCCCGGCACGGGTTCACCCCTCCACTTT
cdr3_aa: CASSLDGPGTGSPLHF

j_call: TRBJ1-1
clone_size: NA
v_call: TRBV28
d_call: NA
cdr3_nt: TGTGCCAGCAGCTACAGGGTCTCCCGTCAAGCTTTCTTT
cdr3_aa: CASSYRVSRQAFF

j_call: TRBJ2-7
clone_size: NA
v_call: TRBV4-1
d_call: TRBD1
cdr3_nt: TGCGCCAGCAGCTTCCGACAGGGCACCTCCTACGAGCAGTACTTC
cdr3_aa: CASSFRQGTSYEQYF

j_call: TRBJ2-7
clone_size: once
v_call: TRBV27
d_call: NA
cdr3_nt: TGTGCCAGCAGCGAGGACGGGAGATCCTACGAGCAGTACTTC
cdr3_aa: CASSEDGRSYEQYF

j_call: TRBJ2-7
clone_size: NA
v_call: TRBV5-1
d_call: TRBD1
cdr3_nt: TGCGCCAGCAGCTTGGGGGACAGGACCTACGAGCAGTACTTC
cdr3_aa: CASSLGDRTYEQYF

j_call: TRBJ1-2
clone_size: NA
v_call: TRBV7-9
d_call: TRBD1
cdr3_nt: TGTGCCAGCAGCTTAGCTTCAGGACAGGGCGATGGCTACACCTTC
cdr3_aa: CASSLASGQGDGYTF

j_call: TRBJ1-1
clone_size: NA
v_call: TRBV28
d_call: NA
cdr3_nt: TGTGCCAGCAGTCAGGAGGGGGAAGCTTTCTTT
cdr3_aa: CASSQEGEAFF

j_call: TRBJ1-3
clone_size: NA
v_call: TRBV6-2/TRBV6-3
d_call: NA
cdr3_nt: TGTGCCAGCAGTACGGCATTCACAGGGATTCAGGGAAACACCATATATTTT
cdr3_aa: CASSTAFTGIQGNTIYF

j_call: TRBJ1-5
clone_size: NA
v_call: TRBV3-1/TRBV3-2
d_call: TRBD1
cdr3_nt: TGTGCCAGCAGCCAGGGTACAGGGGCACATCAGCCCCAGCATTTT
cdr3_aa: CASSQGTGAHQPQHF